The 15 T cell receptor beta chains given below trace back to one sample, sequenced in a study of blood T cells in healthy people across ages (dated by TCRdb to between 2014 and 2016). Library preparation employed 5' RACE. Sequenced using an Illumina HiSeq 2500. A second roughly 7 to 12 cycle PCR used a sample-barcoded 5' primer and a J-beta primer mix. TCRdb reran the public reads through fastp at Q25 and MiXCR, keeping productive beta chains. When rows share a CDR3 protein, they turn into one entry using the most common DNA and genes. This sample holds 780,000 or so distinct CDR3 sequences; 53% were observed only once. The ten largest make up about 38% of the sample. The sample consisted of blood. All receptors derive from an elderly man in good health.

This clonotype was counted between two and nine times. V is TRBV6-2 or TRBV6-3 and J is TRBJ2-3; D possibly matches TRBD1 or TRBD2 (5 bases each). CDR1 and CDR2 from the germline V gene are MNHEY and SVGEGT. The CDR3 runs 12 residues. V was trimmed by 6 bases and J by 14 bases, leaving 18 bases between them. CDR3 sequence: CASRSRGRYAYF. Written as DNA, the CDR3 is TGTGCCAGCAGGTCCCGGGGCAGATACGCGTATTTT.

The V and J genes are TRBV6-6 and TRBJ2-7; 9 nucleotides agree with TRBD1. Germline V gene data show CDR1 as MNHNY and CDR2 as SVGAGI (reference sequence). V lost 5 bases and J lost 2; bases outside the gene matches: 7. The CDR3 totals 15 residues. The CDR3 sequence: CASSGMGQGTYEQYF. For the CDR3, the DNA is TGTGCCAGCAGTGGGATGGGACAGGGAACCTACGAGCAGTACTTC.

This clonotype has just a few counts. The gene calls are TRBV29-1 and TRBJ1-2, with 7 positions matching TRBD1. J lost 8 bases, V lost 6 bases, and 12 bases had no gene match. This CDR3 is built from 13 residues. Per germline, CDR1 SQVTM and CDR2 ANQGSEA. This CDR3 is CSVMGQTQFGYTF. CDR3 bases: TGCAGCGTGATGGGACAGACCCAGTTCGGCTACACCTTC.

V usage is TRBV5-6 and J usage is TRBJ2-7, with TRBD1 matching over 7 bases. Germline CDR1 SGHDT, CDR2 YYEEEE. V dropped 4 bases and J dropped 3; count of bases not matched to a gene: 13. CDR3 length: 16 residues. Written as DNA, the CDR3 is TGTGCCAGCAGCCCCCCTTACGGGACAGCCCTCTACGAGCAGTACTTC. It is translated as CASSPPYGTALYEQYF.

The chain recombines TRBV7-9 with TRBJ2-5, with unresolved D. V lost 1 base and J lost 5, with 8 bases in between. CDR1 SEHNR and CDR2 FQNEAQ come from the germline V gene (reference sequence). The CDR3 runs to 13 residues. CDR3 sequence (DNA): TGTGCCAGCAGCTTAGATGTTGTGGAGACCCAGTACTTC. Residues: CASSLDVVETQYF.

The V call is TRBV20-1, the J call TRBJ1-2; no clear D gene. This CDR3 has 13 amino acids. CDR1 and CDR2 from the germline V gene are DFQATT and SNEGSKA (reference sequence). With 0 bases removed from V and 8 bases from J, the gap between germline ends came to 13 bases. The CDR3 protein is CSARDKLPRGYTF. DNA of the CDR3: TGCAGTGCTAGAGACAAGTTACCTCGAGGCTACACCTTC.

DNA of the CDR3: TGCAGTGCTCCACGGACGGCCGAAGAGACCCAGTACTTC. This sequence encodes CSAPRTAEETQYF. The rearrangement links TRBV20-1 to TRBJ2-5; no firm D call. In germline, CDR1 is DFQATT, CDR2 SNEGSKA (reference sequence). V was pared by 5 bases and J by 3 bases, with 13 bases between. There are 13 residues in the CDR3.

This clonotype was seen a few times. The genes are TRBV20-1 and TRBJ1-1; D not certain. The CDR3 covers 12 residues. With 6 bases removed from V and 1 base from J, the gap between germline ends came to 9 bases. Germline CDR1 DFQATT, CDR2 SNEGSKA (reference sequence). The CDR3 reads CSARPRNTEAFF. CDR3 nucleotide sequence: TGCAGTGCAAGACCTAGGAACACTGAAGCTTTCTTT.

This clonotype has a handful of counts. The chain carries TRBV6-4 and TRBJ2-7; D is uncertain. Between the trimmed V and J ends, which lost 7 bases and 1 base, there was a span of 17 bases. The CDR3 is made up of 15 amino acids. The germline CDR1 and CDR2 sequences are MRHNA and SNTAGT. The CDR3 DNA reads TGTGCCAGCACCCGACGACGGAAGCGATCCTACGAGCAGTACTTC. This sequence encodes CASTRRRKRSYEQYF.

The chain recombines TRBV10-3 with TRBJ2-7; TRBD2 aligns across 11 bases. V shed 7 bases and J 4 bases; nucleotides not matched to a gene: 12. Germline CDR1 reads ENHRY; CDR2 reads SYGVKD. The CDR3 is made up of 16 amino acids. The CDR3, as DNA: TGTGCCATCATCTTGACAGGACTAGCGGGTGGGTACGAGCAGTACTTC. It encodes CAIILTGLAGGYEQYF.

V and J are TRBV9 and TRBJ2-1, with 7 bases aligning to TRBD2. V shed 4 bases and J 6 bases; nucleotides not matched to a gene: 13. Per germline, CDR1 SGDLS and CDR2 YYNGEE. This CDR3 spans 16 amino acids. CDR3 residues: CASSPFAGDGFNEQFF. In DNA, the CDR3 is TGTGCCAGCAGCCCGTTTGCGGGAGATGGGTTCAATGAGCAGTTCTTC.

The V and J genes are TRBV10-3 and TRBJ2-4; D gene uncertain. The closer fit of TRBJ2-7 to the DNA end suggests the J call may be wrong. CDR1 and CDR2 (germline): ENHRY, SYGVKD. The CDR3 loop spans 14 amino acids. The CDR3 nucleotides are TGTGCCATCAGCGACCCGAGGACCATTTACGAGCAGTACTTC. Its protein is CAISDPRTIYEQYF.

The gene calls are TRBV28 and TRBJ1-2, with 9 bases that match TRBD1. CDR1 and CDR2 (germline): MDHEN, SYDVKM. The CDR3 totals 16 residues. V was pared by 7 bases and J by 2 bases, with 11 bases of the junction left unmatched. The CDR3 coding sequence is TGTGCCAGCAAGGGGATTGGGACAGGGAAGAACTATGGCTACACCTTC. It encodes CASKGIGTGKNYGYTF.

The rearrangement links TRBV7-3 to TRBJ2-1, with 9 bases that match TRBD2. The CDR3 extends over 16 amino acids. CDR1 and CDR2 (germline): SGHTA, FQGTGA. V was clipped by 5 bases and J by 6 bases; unmatched bases: 11. The CDR3 DNA sequence: TGTGCCAGCAGCCAACCGGGTAGCGGGAGCCTCAATGAGCAGTTCTTC. This gives the protein CASSQPGSGSLNEQFF.

The V and J genes are TRBV21-1 and TRBJ2-7. TRBV21-1 is deemed a pseudogene. The CDR3 length is 12 residues. CDR3 in amino acids: CASPLRVYEQYF. The CDR3 DNA sequence: TGTGCCAGCCCTCTTCGAGTCTACGAGCAGTACTTC.